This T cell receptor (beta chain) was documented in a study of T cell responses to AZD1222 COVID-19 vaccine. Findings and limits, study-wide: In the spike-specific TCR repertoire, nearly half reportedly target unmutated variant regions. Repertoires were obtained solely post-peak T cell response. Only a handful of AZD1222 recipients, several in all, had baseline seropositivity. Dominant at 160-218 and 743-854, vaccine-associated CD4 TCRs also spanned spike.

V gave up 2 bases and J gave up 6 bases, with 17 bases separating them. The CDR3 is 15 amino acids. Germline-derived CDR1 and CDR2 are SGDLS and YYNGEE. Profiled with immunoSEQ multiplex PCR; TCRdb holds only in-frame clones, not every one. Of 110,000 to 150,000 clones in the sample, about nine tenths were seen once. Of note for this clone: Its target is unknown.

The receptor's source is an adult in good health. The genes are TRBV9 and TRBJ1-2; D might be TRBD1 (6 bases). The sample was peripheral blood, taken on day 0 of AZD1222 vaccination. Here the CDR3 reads CASSVTGSRMHGYTF. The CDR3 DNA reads TGTGCCAGCAGCGTGACAGGATCGAGGATGCATGGCTACACCTTC.